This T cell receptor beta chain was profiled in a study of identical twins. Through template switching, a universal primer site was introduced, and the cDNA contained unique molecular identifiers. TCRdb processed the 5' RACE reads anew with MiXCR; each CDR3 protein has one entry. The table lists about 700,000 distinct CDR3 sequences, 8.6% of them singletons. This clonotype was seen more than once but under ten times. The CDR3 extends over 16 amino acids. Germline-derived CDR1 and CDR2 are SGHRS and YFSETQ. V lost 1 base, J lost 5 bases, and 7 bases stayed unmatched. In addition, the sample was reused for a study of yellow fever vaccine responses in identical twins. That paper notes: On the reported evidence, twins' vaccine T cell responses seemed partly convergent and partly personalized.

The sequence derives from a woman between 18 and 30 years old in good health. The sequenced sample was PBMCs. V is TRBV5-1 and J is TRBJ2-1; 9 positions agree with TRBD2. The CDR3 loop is CASSLSLAGPNNEQFF. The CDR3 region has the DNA TGCGCCAGCAGCTTGAGCCTAGCGGGACCAAACAATGAGCAGTTCTTC.